What follows is one T cell receptor beta chain and its context. This clone was counted only a few times. Which antigen it targets is not known. Base qualities are missing; no much larger clone stands one base away. The data derive from a study of beta chain features in type 1 diabetes (dated by TCRdb to the late 2010s). As for the study more broadly: Mean age, gender distribution, total cell number and subset yield did not differ between patients and healthy donors. Across all samples, around 99 million sorted cells were examined, and cell number per subset correlated strongly with RNA yield. Naive and central memory subsets were obtained from all 30 or so donors, but regulatory and stem cell-like memory subsets were isolated from only 8 patients and roughly eight healthy donors. In the study, recently diagnosed type 1 diabetes patients and matched healthy donors were compared on the TCRB repertoires of their sorted circulating CD4+ T cell subsets.

The High Capacity cDNA Reverse Transcription Kit was used to reverse transcribe all of the isolated RNA, meaning that expressed TCRB transcripts were what got sequenced. Deep immunoSEQ sequencing was applied to naive, central memory and regulatory T cell samples, giving an average of roughly 3.5 million total reads per sample. After sorted cells were lysed in RLT buffer, RNA was extracted with DNase-treated RNeasy Micro or Mini kits, with the choice depending on cell number. Each cell subset was processed separately to prevent cross-contamination, with patient and healthy donor samples processed together. The immunoSEQ multiplex PCR was used to amplify TCRB sequences from cDNA, yielding 87-bp fragments that span the CDR3 region. The amplicons were sequenced using the Illumina HiSeq platform. The study's processing was this. PCR bias was corrected computationally using synthetic template baselines, and reads within Hamming distance 2 were collapsed, with unmergeable singletons discarded. Reads were aligned to IMGT to assign V, D and J genes, CDR3 length, and insertions or deletions at six rearrangement sites. Within each subset, clonotype counts were normalized to the number of sorted cells before true diversity and Gini coefficients were calculated with the tcR R package. The overlap coefficient, calculated on TCRB nucleotide sequences, was used to quantify repertoire sharing. As a proxy for the pre-selection repertoire, out-of-frame TCRB sequences from naive cells were analyzed. TCRdb holds this immuneACCESS table with in-frame rearrangements only. Some clones are missing; in checked studies, unresolved V genes explain under half, and the rest has no known cause. V, J and clone size were drawn from that table, and D and trimming were deduced from the DNA. The sample includes some 900,000 clones, with 15% to 20% observed a single time. 0.023% of the sample rests with the top ten.

Each donor gave one peripheral blood draw, averaging about 120 mL, which was collected into heparinised tubes. Using a panel that included CD45RO, CCR7, CD25, CD127, CD95 and CD27, naive, central memory, regulatory and stem cell-like memory CD4+ T cells were sorted on a BD FACSAria II. Every sorted population had a purity above 95%. PBMCs were isolated immediately by Lymphoprep density gradient centrifugation and stained directly without culture. So that batch effects would be minimized, each experiment stained and sorted samples in pairs, pairing one healthy donor with one patient. As encoded in the germline V gene, CDR1 is MNHEY while CDR2 is SVGAGI. The trim is 7 bases for V and 7 bases for J, with a gap of 11 bases between the germline ends. There are 12 amino acids in the CDR3, from cysteine to phenylalanine inclusive. Of all the DNA, just the CDR3 is kept, 36 bases in frame from base 1. The full study reports these points: At VDJ recombination sites, type 1 diabetes patients had fewer insertions and more deleted nucleotides, which implies abnormalities in thymic rearrangement. Sequencing cDNA rather than genomic DNA could over-represent highly expressing activated cells, although activation and CD3 levels did not differ between groups. Naive, central memory and regulatory TCRB repertoires appeared more similar among patients than among healthy donors. In all four CD4+ subsets, TCRB CDR3 length was moderately but significantly shorter in type 1 diabetes patients. PCR may preferentially amplify shorter templates, but because patient and control samples were amplified and corrected together, any resulting skew would affect both groups equally. Because the HLA sub-analyses included only small numbers of individuals, any influence of HLA type on TCRB rearrangement was left unresolved.

Sequencing was done on a sample of naive CD4+ T cells from blood. This specimen's cell subset or site label, per the study, means: true naive CD4+ T cells. The V and J genes are TRBV6-5 and TRBJ2-1; D gene: possibly TRBD1, on 6 matching bases. The TCR comes from a woman aged 18 to 35 in good health. The encoded CDR3 is CASNTQGNEQFF. The sequenced DNA: TGTGCCAGCAATACACAGGGAAATGAGCAGTTCTTC.